This TCR beta chain stems from a study of T cells in Graves' hyperthyroidism and ophthalmopathy. This clonotype has a count of ten or more. Its antigen is currently unknown. CDR3 length equals 13 residues. The germline V gene has CDR1 SGHKS and CDR2 YYEKEE (reference sequence). V was shortened by 4 bases and J by 3 bases, with 10 bases between the two germline ends. The diagnoses drew upon clinical symptoms, serum thyroxine and TRAb, thyroid ultrasound and orbital computed tomography. From RNA transcripts, TCR beta CDR3 regions were amplified. HTBI primers were used for first-round RT-PCR of the TCR CDR3. One entry per CDR3 protein results from TCRdb running MiXCR on the multiplex PCR reads. The repertoire has fewer than 450,000 distinct CDR3 sequences, approximately 17% of them found once; the top ten carry 35% to 45%. Study-level points and caveats: Blood held most thyroid clonotypes expanded above 0.001 frequency.

Input material: blood. The receptor's source is a man younger than 35 with Graves' ophthalmopathy. The chain links TRBV5-5 to TRBJ1-1, with D perhaps TRBD1 (5 bases). The CDR3 nucleotides are TGTGCCAGCAGCCGGGGGGTCGACACTGAAGCTTTCTTT. Its protein product is CASSRGVDTEAFF.